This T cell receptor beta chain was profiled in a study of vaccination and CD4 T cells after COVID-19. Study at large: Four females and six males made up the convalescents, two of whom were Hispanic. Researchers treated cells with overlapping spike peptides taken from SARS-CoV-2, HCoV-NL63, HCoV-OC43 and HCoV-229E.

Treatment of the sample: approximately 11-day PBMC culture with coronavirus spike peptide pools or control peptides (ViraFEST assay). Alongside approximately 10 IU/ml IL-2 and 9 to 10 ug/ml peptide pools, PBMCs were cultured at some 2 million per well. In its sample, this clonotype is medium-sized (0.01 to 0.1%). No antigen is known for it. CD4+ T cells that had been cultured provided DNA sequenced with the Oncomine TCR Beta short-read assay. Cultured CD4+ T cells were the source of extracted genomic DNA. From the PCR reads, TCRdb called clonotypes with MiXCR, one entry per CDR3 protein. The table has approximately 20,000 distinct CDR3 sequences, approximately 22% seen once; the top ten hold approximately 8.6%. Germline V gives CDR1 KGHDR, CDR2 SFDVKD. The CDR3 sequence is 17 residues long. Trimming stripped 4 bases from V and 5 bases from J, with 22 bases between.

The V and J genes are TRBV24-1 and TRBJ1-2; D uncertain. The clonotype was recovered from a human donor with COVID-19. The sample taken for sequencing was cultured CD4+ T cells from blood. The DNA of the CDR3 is TGTGCCACCAGTGACGACCCAATCCGCGGCCTCTATTATGGCTACACCTTC. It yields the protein CATSDDPIRGLYYGYTF.